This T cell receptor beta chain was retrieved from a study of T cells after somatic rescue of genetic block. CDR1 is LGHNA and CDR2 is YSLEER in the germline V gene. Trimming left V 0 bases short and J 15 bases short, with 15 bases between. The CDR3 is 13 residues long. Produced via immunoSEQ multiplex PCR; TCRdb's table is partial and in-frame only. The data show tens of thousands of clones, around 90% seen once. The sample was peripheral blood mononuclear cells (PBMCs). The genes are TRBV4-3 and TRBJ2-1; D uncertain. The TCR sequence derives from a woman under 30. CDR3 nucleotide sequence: TGCGCCAGCAGCCAAGATCTTGCGGTTTTGTTGTTCTTC. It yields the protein CASSQDLAVLLFF.